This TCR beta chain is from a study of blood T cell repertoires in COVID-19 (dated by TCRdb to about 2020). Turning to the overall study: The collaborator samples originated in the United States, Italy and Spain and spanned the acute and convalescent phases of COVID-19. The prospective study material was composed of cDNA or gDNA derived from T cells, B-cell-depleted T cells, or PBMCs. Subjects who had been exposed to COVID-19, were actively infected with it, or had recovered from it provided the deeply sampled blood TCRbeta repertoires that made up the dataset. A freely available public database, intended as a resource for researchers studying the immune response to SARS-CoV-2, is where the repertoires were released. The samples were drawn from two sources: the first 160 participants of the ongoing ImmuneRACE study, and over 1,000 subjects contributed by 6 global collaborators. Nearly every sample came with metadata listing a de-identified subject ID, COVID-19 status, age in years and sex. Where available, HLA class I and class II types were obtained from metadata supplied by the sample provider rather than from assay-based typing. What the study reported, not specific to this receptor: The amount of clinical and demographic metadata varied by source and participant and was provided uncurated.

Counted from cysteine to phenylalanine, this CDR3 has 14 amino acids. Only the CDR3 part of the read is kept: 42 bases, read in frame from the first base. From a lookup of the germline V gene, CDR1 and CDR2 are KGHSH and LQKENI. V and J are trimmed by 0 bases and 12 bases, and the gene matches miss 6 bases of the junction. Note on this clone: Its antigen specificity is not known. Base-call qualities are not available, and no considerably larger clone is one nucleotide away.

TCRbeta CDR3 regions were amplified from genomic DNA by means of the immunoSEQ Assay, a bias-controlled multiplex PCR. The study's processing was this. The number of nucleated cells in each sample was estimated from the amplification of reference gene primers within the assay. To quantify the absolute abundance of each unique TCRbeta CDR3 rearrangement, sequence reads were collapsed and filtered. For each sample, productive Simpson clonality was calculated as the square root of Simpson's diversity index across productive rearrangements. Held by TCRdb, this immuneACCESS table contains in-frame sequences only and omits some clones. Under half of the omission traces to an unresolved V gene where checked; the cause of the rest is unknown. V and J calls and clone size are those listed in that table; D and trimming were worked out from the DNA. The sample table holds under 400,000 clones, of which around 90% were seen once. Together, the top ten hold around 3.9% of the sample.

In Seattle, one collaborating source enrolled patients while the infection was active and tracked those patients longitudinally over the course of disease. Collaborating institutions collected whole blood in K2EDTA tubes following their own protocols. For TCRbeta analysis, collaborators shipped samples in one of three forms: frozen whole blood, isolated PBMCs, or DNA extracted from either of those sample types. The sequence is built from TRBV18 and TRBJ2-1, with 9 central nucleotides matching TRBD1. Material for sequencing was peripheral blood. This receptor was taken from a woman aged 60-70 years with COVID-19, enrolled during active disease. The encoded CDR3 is CASSPPGQGRGQFF. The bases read TGTGCCAGCTCACCACCTGGACAGGGGAGGGGGCAGTTCTTC.